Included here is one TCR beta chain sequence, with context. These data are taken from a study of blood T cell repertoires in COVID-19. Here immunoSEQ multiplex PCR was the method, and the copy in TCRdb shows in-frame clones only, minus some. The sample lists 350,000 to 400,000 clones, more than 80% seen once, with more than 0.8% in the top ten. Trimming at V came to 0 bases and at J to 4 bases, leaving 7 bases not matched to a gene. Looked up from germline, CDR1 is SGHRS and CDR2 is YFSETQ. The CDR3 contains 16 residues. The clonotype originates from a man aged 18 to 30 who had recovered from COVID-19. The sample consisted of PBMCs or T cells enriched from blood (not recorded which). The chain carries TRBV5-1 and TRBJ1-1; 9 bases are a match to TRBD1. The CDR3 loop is CASSLARGQGSTEAFF. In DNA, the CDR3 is TGCGCCAGCAGCTTGGCTCGGGGACAGGGTTCCACTGAAGCTTTCTTT.